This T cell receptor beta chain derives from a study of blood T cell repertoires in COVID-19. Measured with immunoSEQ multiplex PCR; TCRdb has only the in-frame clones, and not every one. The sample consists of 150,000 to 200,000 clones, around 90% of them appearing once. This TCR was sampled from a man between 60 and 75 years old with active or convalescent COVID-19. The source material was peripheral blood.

The CDR3 region is CASSFIGQGIEAFF. The DNA of the CDR3 is TGTGCCAGCAGCTTTATCGGACAGGGGATTGAAGCTTTCTTT. This chain uses TRBV7-9 with TRBJ1-1; 9 nucleotides agree with TRBD1. In germline, CDR1 is SEHNR, CDR2 FQNEAQ (reference sequence). This CDR3 is built from 14 residues. J gave up 7 bases and V 3 bases, and 6 bases lay outside the gene matches. The complete variable domain, with remaining parts taken from reference TRBV7-9 and TRBJ1-1, reads DTGVSQNPRHKITKRGQNVTFRCDPISEHNRLYWYRQTLGQGPEFLTYFQNEAQLEKSRLLSDRFSAERPKGSFSTLEIQRTEQGDSAMYLCASSFIGQGIEAFFGQGTRLTVV.